This entry lists 20 T cell receptor beta chains sequenced from one sample in a study of shared clonotypes between healthy human individuals. Naivety among CD8 cells was defined by CD45RO negativity and positive CCR7 selection, thereby excluding terminally differentiated effector memory CD45RA+ cells. Here immunoSEQ multiplex PCR was the method, and the copy in TCRdb shows in-frame clones only, minus some. In the table there are approximately 1.9 million clones, about 94% of which are singletons. The sample consisted of naive CD8+ T cells from PBMCs. Receptors were obtained from a man in his late teens or twenties in good health. Some clones in this sample may be carry-over from other donors' samples.

Turning to this clone: Other DNA sequences in this specimen translate into the identical CDR3. This sequence joins TRBV9 and TRBJ2-5; D is uncertain. Trimming left V 2 bases short and J 3 bases short, with 8 bases between. Germline assignment: CDR1 SGDLS and CDR2 YYNGEE. This CDR3 is 13 amino acids long. The chain's CDR3 is CASSVGGEETQYF. Written as DNA, the CDR3 is TGTGCCAGCAGCGTCGGCGGTGAAGAGACCCAGTACTTC.

A note on this clone: The same CDR3 can be traced to other DNA sequences in this sample. The V and J genes are TRBV27 and TRBJ2-7; TRBD1 aligns across 7 bases. V shed 6 bases and J 2 bases; nucleotides not matched to a gene: 4. The V gene's germline CDR1 is MNHEY and CDR2 SMNVEV (reference sequence). The CDR3 covers 13 residues. This CDR3 reads CASSLGQTYEQYF. For the CDR3, the DNA is TGTGCCAGCAGCCTGGGACAGACCTACGAGCAGTACTTC.

The chain is built from TRBV7-8 and TRBJ2-7; 8 nucleotides align to TRBD1. Germline loops: CDR1 SGHVS, CDR2 FQNEAQ. There are 18 residues in the CDR3. V was clipped by 1 base and J by 6 bases; unmatched bases: 17. The CDR3 DNA reads TGTGCCAGCAGCTTAGATGACAGGGGTCTGAAAGGGACGGCCGAGCAGTACTTC. Translating it yields CASSLDDRGLKGTAEQYF. The full variable domain, completed using reference TRBV7-8 and TRBJ2-7, is GAGVSQSPRYKVAKRGQDVALRCDPISGHVSLFWYQQALGQGPEFLTYFQNEAQLDKSGLPSDRFFAERPEGSVSTLKIQRTQQEDSAVYLCASSLDDRGLKGTAEQYFGPGTRLTVT.

The chain has TRBV27 and TRBJ1-5; D possibly corresponds to TRBD1 (6 bases). Germline assignment: CDR1 MNHEY and CDR2 SMNVEV (reference sequence). The CDR3 covers 15 residues. V was clipped by 6 bases and J by 6 bases, with 18 bases between them. The CDR3 DNA sequence: TGTGCCAGCAGCGGAGGACAGCCCCTGGTTCAGCCCCAGCATTTT. Protein sequence: CASSGGQPLVQPQHF.

V gene TRBV6-6 combines with J gene TRBJ2-7; 8 nucleotides agree with TRBD2. V shed 4 bases and J 3 bases; nucleotides not matched to a gene: 5. The CDR3 runs 14 residues. Per the germline V gene, CDR1 is MNHNY and CDR2 is SVGAGI (reference sequence). In DNA form, the CDR3 reads TGTGCCAGCAGTTGGTTCAGCGGGAGCTACGAGCAGTACTTC. It specifies CASSWFSGSYEQYF.

V and J are TRBV7-9 and TRBJ1-2; weak D call: TRBD1 (5 bases). Per the germline V gene, CDR1 is SEHNR and CDR2 is FQNEAQ (reference sequence). The CDR3 has 17 residues. V was clipped by 5 bases and J by 1 base, with 20 bases between them. The CDR3 DNA follows: TGTGCCAGCAGCCCCGGCCCCCCCGGGACGGGTAACTATGGCTACACCTTC. Amino acid sequence: CASSPGPPGTGNYGYTF.

The chain combines TRBV6-6 with TRBJ2-6; no clear D. The V end was cut by 7 bases, the J end by 0 bases, with 10 bases between. The length of the CDR3 is 15 residues. Germline values: CDR1 MNHNY, CDR2 SVGAGI (reference sequence). In DNA form, the CDR3 reads TGTGCCAGCAAACCCACCAGCTCTGGGGCCAACGTCCTGACTTTC. Protein: CASKPTSSGANVLTF.

The chain uses TRBV4-2 and TRBJ2-2; 7 bases fit TRBD2. V shed 3 bases, J shed 4 bases, and the junction held 8 bases outside the gene matches. This CDR3 contains 16 residues. CDR1 is LGHNA and CDR2 is YNFKEQ in the germline V gene. The CDR3 DNA follows: TGTGCCAGCAGCCAGGGGGAGACTAGCCCCACCGGGGAGCTGTTTTTT. It specifies CASSQGETSPTGELFF.

The chain has TRBV7-8 and TRBJ2-4; 7 nucleotides align to TRBD2. CDR1 and CDR2 (germline): SGHVS, FQNEAQ. The CDR3 sequence is 17 residues long. Trimming took 0 bases from V and 0 from J; bases not matched to a gene: 5. CDR3 loop: CASSLAGGALAKNIQYF. CDR3 in DNA: TGTGCCAGCAGCTTAGCGGGAGGGGCCTTAGCCAAAAACATTCAGTACTTC.

The gene calls are TRBV9 and TRBJ2-7; D is possibly TRBD2 (5 bases). Germline V CDR1 and CDR2: SGDLS, YYNGEE. V was cut by 3 bases and J by 3 bases, with 13 bases left in between. The CDR3 spans 14 residues. The CDR3 DNA is TGTGCCAGCAGCGCCAGCGGTTTGGGCTACGAGCAGTACTTC. Translating gives CASSASGLGYEQYF.

This chain links TRBV11-3 with TRBJ2-2; 7 bases map to TRBD1. The CDR3 is 15 amino acids. Per the germline V gene, CDR1 is SGHNT and CDR2 is YENEEA. J lost 1 base, V lost 2 bases, and 1 base had no gene match. The CDR3 region is CASSLRQGNTGELFF. The CDR3 DNA is TGTGCCAGCAGCTTAAGACAGGGGAACACCGGGGAGCTGTTTTTT.

The V and J genes are TRBV9 and TRBJ2-7; 10 bases agree with TRBD2. After removal of 4 bases from V and 2 bases from J, the junction contained 6 bases not matched to a gene. Per the germline V gene, CDR1 is SGDLS and CDR2 is YYNGEE. The CDR3 consists of 15 residues. For the CDR3, the DNA is TGTGCCAGCAGCTCCCGGACTAGCGGAACCTACGAGCAGTACTTC. This sequence encodes CASSSRTSGTYEQYF.

In nucleotides, the CDR3 is TGTGCCAGCAGCCAAGGGACAGGGAACACTGAAGCTTTCTTT. Its translation: CASSQGTGNTEAFF. The rearrangement links TRBV5-8 to TRBJ1-1; 8 positions agree with TRBD1. Germline V gene lookup returns CDR1 SGHTS and CDR2 YDEGEE. The trim removed 4 bases at V and 1 base at J, leaving 3 bases unmatched. The CDR3 runs 14 residues.

This clone was counted between two and nine times. Other DNA sequences in the same sample also yield this CDR3. The chain couples TRBV27 to TRBJ1-5; D is perhaps TRBD1 (5 bases). CDR1 and CDR2 (germline): MNHEY, SMNVEV (reference sequence). Trimming shortened V by 4 bases and J by 1 base, and 8 bases separated the two germline ends. This CDR3 region has 14 residues. CDR3 residues: CASSYRGSNQPQHF. In DNA, the CDR3 is TGTGCCAGCAGTTACCGGGGGAGCAATCAGCCCCAGCATTTT.

The rearrangement links TRBV6-6 to TRBJ1-1, with D maybe TRBD1 (6 bases). The germline CDR1 and CDR2 sequences are MNHNY and SVGAGI (reference sequence). Trimming pared 6 bases from V and 1 base from J, leaving 9 bases between. The CDR3 has 13 amino acids. CDR3 DNA: TGTGCCAGCAGCCCGACAGGGAACACTGAAGCTTTCTTT. It translates to CASSPTGNTEAFF.

The chain recombines TRBV10-3 with TRBJ1-5; weak D call: TRBD1 (5 bases). Per the germline V gene, CDR1 is ENHRY and CDR2 is SYGVKD. This CDR3 comprises 16 residues. V was clipped by 0 bases and J by 6 bases, with 15 bases between them. In DNA form, the CDR3 reads TGTGCCATCAGTGAGTCGATACAGCCTGGGGCTCAGCCCCAGCATTTT. Protein sequence: CAISESIQPGAQPQHF.

J is TRBJ2-7 and V is TRBV5-1; 9 nucleotides line up with TRBD2. This CDR3 region has 15 residues. Germline V lookup: CDR1 SGHRS, CDR2 YFSETQ. J was trimmed by 2 bases and V by 0 bases; bases with no gene match: 3. CDR3 loop: CASSLGIAGAYEQYF. DNA for the CDR3: TGCGCCAGCAGCTTGGGGATAGCGGGAGCCTACGAGCAGTACTTC.

The CDR3 DNA reads TGTGCCAGCAGCTTAGAAGGAGGGCTATGGGAGACCCAGTACTTC. Encoded protein: CASSLEGGLWETQYF. V gene TRBV7-9 combines with J gene TRBJ2-5; a weak D match, TRBD2 (6 bases). Trimming shortened V by 1 base and J by 5 bases, and 14 bases separated the two germline ends. The CDR3 contains 15 residues. The V gene's germline CDR1 is SEHNR and CDR2 FQNEAQ (reference sequence).

The J gene is TRBJ1-1, the V gene TRBV7-9, with D perhaps TRBD1 (6 bases). The CDR3 has 17 amino acids. Trimming took 1 base from V and 5 from J, leaving 20 bases between them. CDR1 is SEHNR and CDR2 is FQNEAQ in the germline V gene (reference sequence). CDR3 loop: CASSLGGVGGTGTEAFF. The CDR3 coding sequence is TGTGCCAGCAGCTTAGGAGGTGTGGGGGGCACAGGGACTGAAGCTTTCTTT. Variable domain in full (rest from reference TRBV7-9 and TRBJ1-1): DTGVSQNPRHKITKRGQNVTFRCDPISEHNRLYWYRQTLGQGPEFLTYFQNEAQLEKSRLLSDRFSAERPKGSFSTLEIQRTEQGDSAMYLCASSLGGVGGTGTEAFFGQGTRLTVV.

The rearrangement links TRBV2 to TRBJ2-7; 8 nucleotides agree with TRBD2. The CDR3 runs to 13 residues. The V gene end was trimmed by 7 bases and the J gene end by 4 bases; junction bases not matched to a gene: 6. The germline CDR1 and CDR2 sequences are SNHLY and FYNNEI. The CDR3 reads CASTGLASYEQYF. The CDR3 DNA reads as TGTGCCAGCACTGGACTAGCCTCGTACGAGCAGTACTTC.